What follows are 16 T cell receptor beta chains derived from one specimen sequenced in a study of technical replicates of blood from a handful of donors. Measured with immunoSEQ multiplex PCR; TCRdb has only the in-frame clones, and not every one. This table holds 45,000 to 65,000 clones, 90% to 95% found once. Sequencing used PBMCs. The receptors here all came from a human donor in good health. Some clones in this sample may be carry-over from other donors' samples.

This clone has a single count. The chain combines TRBV21-1 with TRBJ2-7; the D call in the table, TRBD1, was not verified against the DNA. TRBV21-1 is labeled a pseudogene. This CDR3 spans 17 amino acids. The CDR3 DNA is TGTGCCAGCAGCAACCCCCCCCGACAGGGGATTACCTACGAGCAGTACTTC. Translation gives CASSNPPRQGITYEQYF.

The chain uses TRBV6-5 and TRBJ1-3; 8 bases fit TRBD1. CDR1 and CDR2 (germline): MNHEY, SVGAGI. Germline trimming cut 5 bases from V and 5 bases from J; bases unmatched to any gene: 5. The CDR3 consists of 14 residues. The CDR3: CASSLDRERNTIYF. The CDR3 DNA follows: TGTGCCAGCAGTCTGGACAGGGAGCGAAACACCATATATTTT.

The chain employs TRBV6-4 and TRBJ2-1, with 7 bases fitting TRBD2. J lost 5 bases, V lost 0 bases, and 1 base had no gene match. The CDR3 has 14 amino acids. Germline V gene sequence: CDR1 MRHNA, CDR2 SNTAGT. The CDR3 spells CASSDSTSHNEQFF. DNA for the CDR3: TGTGCCAGCAGTGACTCGACTAGCCACAATGAGCAGTTCTTC.

The chain uses TRBV30 and TRBJ2-6; the match to TRBD1 covers 7 bases. This CDR3 contains 16 residues. V shed 7 bases and J 0 bases; nucleotides not matched to a gene: 9. Germline V gives CDR1 GTSNPN, CDR2 SVGIG (reference sequence). DNA of the CDR3: TGTGCCTTAAACACCGGGACAGTCTCTGGGGCCAACGTCCTGACTTTC. Translation: CALNTGTVSGANVLTF.

J is TRBJ2-3 and V is TRBV9; 9 bases agree with TRBD2. The length of the CDR3 is 15 residues. CDR1 and CDR2 (germline): SGDLS, YYNGEE. After removal of 0 bases from V and 1 base from J, the junction contained 0 bases not matched to a gene. CDR3 protein: CASSVGLAGTDTQYF. The CDR3 DNA is TGTGCCAGCAGCGTAGGACTAGCGGGCACAGATACGCAGTATTTT.

This chain connects TRBV6-6 to TRBJ1-1; TRBD1 aligns across 9 bases. The CDR3 has 13 residues. Germline CDR1 is MNHNY and CDR2 is SVGAGI (reference sequence). The V and J ends lost 5 bases and 7 bases, in that order; junction bases with no gene match: 5. CDR3 sequence: CASSRDREFEAFF. DNA of the CDR3: TGTGCCAGCAGTCGGGACAGGGAATTTGAAGCTTTCTTT.

The rearrangement uses TRBV5-6 and TRBJ2-2, with a tentative D call TRBD1 (5 bases). The CDR3 sequence is 17 residues long. V lost 4 bases, J lost 1 base, and 17 bases lay in between. The germline V gene has CDR1 SGHDT and CDR2 YYEEEE. DNA for the CDR3: TGTGCCAGCAGCCCCACCTGGGGCAGACTGAACACCGGGGAGCTGTTTTTT. Protein: CASSPTWGRLNTGELFF.

The gene calls are TRBV6-5 and TRBJ1-2; TRBD1 matches at 7 bases. This CDR3 spans 14 amino acids. Germline trimming cut 4 bases from V and 8 bases from J; bases unmatched to any gene: 10. Germline V gene lookup returns CDR1 MNHEY and CDR2 SVGAGI. The CDR3 DNA follows: TGTGCCAGCAGTTTGGCAGGGGGAATAGGGGGCTACACCTTC. It codes for CASSLAGGIGGYTF.

J is TRBJ2-3 and V is TRBV4-3; 8 positions agree with TRBD2. J was trimmed by 0 bases and V by 1 base; bases with no gene match: 3. This CDR3 has 16 amino acids. In germline, CDR1 is LGHNA, CDR2 YSLEER. The CDR3 DNA sequence: TGCGCCAGCAGCCAAGTGACGGGGGGGAGCACAGATACGCAGTATTTT. Translated, it gives CASSQVTGGSTDTQYF.

The rearrangement uses TRBV10-3 and TRBJ1-2; 9 nucleotides align to TRBD1. CDR1 ENHRY and CDR2 SYGVKD come from the germline V gene. With V trimmed by 10 bases and J by 3 bases, 3 bases remained unmatched. This CDR3 is 12 amino acids long. CDR3 nucleotide sequence: TGTGCCACTTGGACAGGGGACTATGGCTACACCTTC. It specifies CATWTGDYGYTF.

The genes are TRBV5-4 and TRBJ2-3; 12 nucleotides match TRBD2. V dropped 3 bases and J dropped 4; count of bases not matched to a gene: 6. Germline V gives CDR1 SGHNT, CDR2 YYREEE (reference sequence). This CDR3 region has 16 residues. The CDR3 spells CASSYRLAGVADTQYF. The DNA for the CDR3 is TGTGCCAGCAGCTATAGACTAGCGGGAGTAGCAGATACGCAGTATTTT. Drawing the rest from reference TRBV5-4 and TRBJ2-3, the complete variable domain is ETGVTQSPTHLIKTRGQQVTLRCSSQSGHNTVSWYQQALGQGPQFIFQYYREEENGRGNFPPRFSGLQFPNYSSELNVNALELDDSALYLCASSYRLAGVADTQYFGPGTRLTVL.

J is TRBJ2-3 and V is TRBV7-3, with 7 bases aligning to TRBD2. Trimming removed 5 bases from V and 6 bases from J; junction bases left unmatched: 14. Per the germline V gene, CDR1 is SGHTA and CDR2 is FQGTGA. The CDR3 spans 16 residues. In DNA form, the CDR3 reads TGTGCCAGCAGCCGAGGCTGGCCAGCGGGGCCCGATACGCAGTATTTT. Translation: CASSRGWPAGPDTQYF.

The chain links TRBV29-1 to TRBJ2-2, with a weak D call TRBD2 (7 bases). The CDR3 extends over 14 amino acids. Germline lookup yields CDR1 SQVTM and CDR2 ANQGSEA. The V gene lost 4 bases and the J gene lost 6 bases, with 15 bases spanning the gap. The CDR3 DNA reads TGCAGCGTTGGGCCCAGGGGAGGGTCCGGGGAGCTGTTTTTT. Its translation: CSVGPRGGSGELFF.

The J gene is TRBJ2-1, the V gene TRBV7-9; D might be TRBD1 (6 bases). The CDR3 is made up of 13 amino acids. V gave up 3 bases and J gave up 7 bases, with 10 bases separating them. Germline CDR1 and CDR2: SEHNR and FQNEAQ (reference sequence). Here the CDR3 DNA reads TGTGCCAGCAGCTTCTCCAGGGGAAATGAGCAGTTCTTC. This codes for CASSFSRGNEQFF. The full variable domain, rest sourced from reference TRBV7-9 and TRBJ2-1, is DTGVSQNPRHKITKRGQNVTFRCDPISEHNRLYWYRQTLGQGPEFLTYFQNEAQLEKSRLLSDRFSAERPKGSFSTLEIQRTEQGDSAMYLCASSFSRGNEQFFGPGTRLTVL.

The V gene is TRBV6-6, the J gene TRBJ1-5; TRBD1 matches 8 bases. Germline V gene sequence: CDR1 MNHNY, CDR2 SVGAGI (reference sequence). V lost 6 bases, J lost 3 bases, and 10 bases stayed unmatched. The CDR3 is 16 residues long. The CDR3 reads CASRTLAGGINQPQHF. The CDR3, as DNA: TGTGCCAGCAGGACGCTGGCAGGGGGCATCAATCAGCCCCAGCATTTT.

The rearrangement links TRBV6-6 to TRBJ2-1; TRBD1 matches 11 bases. CDR1 is MNHNY and CDR2 is SVGAGI in the germline V gene (reference sequence). CDR3 size: 16 residues. V trimming: 2 bases; J trimming: 6 bases; junction bases outside the gene matches: 6. CDR3: CASSYRGQGGRNEQFF. As DNA, the CDR3 is TGTGCCAGCAGTTACAGGGGACAGGGGGGCCGCAATGAGCAGTTCTTC.